These 4 T cell receptor beta chains originate from one sample sequenced in a study of blood T cell repertoires in COVID-19. Data came from immunoSEQ multiplex PCR; TCRdb stores just in-frame clones and leaves some out. The sample has about 94,000 clones; more than 65% are singletons. The specimen was peripheral blood. These TCRs come from a man aged 55 to 69 with acute or convalescent COVID-19.

CDR3 sequence (DNA): TGTGCCAGTAGTCGGTCGGAGGTCCGTAGCAATCAGCCCCAGCATTTT. It encodes CASSRSEVRSNQPQHF. The rearrangement joins TRBV19 to TRBJ1-5; D not certain. The CDR3 runs 16 residues. Germline assignment: CDR1 LNHDA and CDR2 SQIVND (reference sequence). Trimming removed 5 bases at V and 0 bases at J, with 14 bases between.

This rearrangement joins TRBV6-1 to TRBJ1-6; D unresolved. Germline CDR1 is MNHNS and CDR2 is SASEGT. This CDR3 is built from 15 residues. V was cut by 3 bases and J by 7 bases, with 13 bases left in between. The CDR3 protein is CASSDVGVINSPLHF. The DNA for the CDR3 is TGTGCCAGCAGTGATGTGGGCGTTATCAATTCACCCCTCCACTTT.

The chain is built from TRBV6-5 and TRBJ2-1; 11 nucleotides agree with TRBD2. J was trimmed by 9 bases and V by 0 bases; bases with no gene match: 7. The CDR3 extends over 16 amino acids. Germline-derived CDR1 and CDR2 are MNHEY and SVGAGI. For the CDR3, the DNA is TGTGCCAGCAGTTACTCTCAGGGACTAGCGGCAGCTGAGCAGTTCTTC. This sequence encodes CASSYSQGLAAAEQFF.

The chain combines TRBV5-6 with TRBJ2-7; possibly TRBD2 for D (5 bases). The CDR3 spans 13 residues. Trimming took off 0 bases at V and 2 bases at J, with 6 bases between the two ends. Germline V gene lookup returns CDR1 SGHDT and CDR2 YYEEEE. The CDR3 DNA reads as TGTGCCAGCAGCTTGGGGAGGACCTACGAGCAGTACTTC. Its translation is CASSLGRTYEQYF.